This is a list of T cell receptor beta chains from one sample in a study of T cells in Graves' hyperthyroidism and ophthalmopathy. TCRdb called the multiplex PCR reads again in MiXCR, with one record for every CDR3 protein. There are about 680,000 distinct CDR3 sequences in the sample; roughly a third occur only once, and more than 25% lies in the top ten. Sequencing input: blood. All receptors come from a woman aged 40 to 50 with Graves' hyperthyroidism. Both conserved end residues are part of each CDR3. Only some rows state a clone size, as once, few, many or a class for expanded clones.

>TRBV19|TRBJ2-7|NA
CASSILGGIKSYEQYF
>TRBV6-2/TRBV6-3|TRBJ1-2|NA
CASSYSVSGTDGYTF
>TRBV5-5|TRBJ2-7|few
CASSQRGQAYEQYF
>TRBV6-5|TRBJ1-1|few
CASRARDRADTEAFF
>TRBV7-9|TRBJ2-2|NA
CASSPGAAGELFF
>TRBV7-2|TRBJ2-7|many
CASSQDRGYPYEQYF
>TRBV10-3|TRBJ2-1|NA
CATEGSGGADDNEQFF
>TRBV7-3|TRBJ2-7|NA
CASSRGQGRLSYEQYF
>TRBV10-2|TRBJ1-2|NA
CASRARGNYGYTF
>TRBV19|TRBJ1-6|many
CASSGRSGGTETSPLHF
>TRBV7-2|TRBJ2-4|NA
CASSPSGLAGSLAKNIQYF
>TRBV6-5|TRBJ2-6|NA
CASSGQPASGANVLTF